The 5 T cell receptor beta chains reported below all come from one sample, sequenced in a study of CD8 T cells in ankylosing spondylitis. From the 5' RACE reads, TCRdb called clonotypes with MiXCR, one entry per CDR3 protein. The sample consists of 380,000 or so distinct CDR3 sequences, around 20% of them appearing once. The material sequenced was blood, either unsorted or a sorted T cell fraction (not recorded which). Every receptor here comes from a male donor with ankylosing spondylitis or in good health (not recorded which).

This chain uses TRBV12-3 or TRBV12-4 with TRBJ2-3; 13 bases match TRBD2. CDR3 size: 13 residues. Trimming took 8 bases from V and 8 from J; bases not matched to a gene: 4. CDR3 nucleotides: TGTGCCAGCGGCGGGACTAGCGGGGCTACGCAGTATTTT. It specifies CASGGTSGATQYF.

This rearrangement joins TRBV27 to TRBJ2-3; TRBD2 matches 11 bases. Looked up from germline, CDR1 is MNHEY and CDR2 is SMNVEV (reference sequence). The V gene end was trimmed by 6 bases and the J gene end by 2 bases; junction bases not matched to a gene: 7. The CDR3 consists of 16 residues. CDR3 protein: CASRNRLAGNTDTQYF. CDR3 bases: TGTGCCAGCAGAAATAGACTAGCGGGAAACACAGATACGCAGTATTTT.

The gene calls are TRBV4-1 and TRBJ2-1; 10 bases match TRBD2. Germline CDR1 MGHRA, CDR2 YSYEKL. The CDR3 extends over 16 amino acids. After removal of 2 bases from V and 8 bases from J, the junction contained 9 bases not matched to a gene. In DNA, the CDR3 is TGCGCCAGCAGCCAACCTACTAGCGGGGAATTCGATGAGCAGTTCTTC. Its translation is CASSQPTSGEFDEQFF.

The chain combines TRBV5-5 with TRBJ2-7; maybe TRBD1 (6 bases). CDR1 and CDR2 (germline): SGHKS, YYEKEE (reference sequence). Trimming took off 0 bases at V and 3 bases at J, with 10 bases between the two ends. The CDR3 consists of 14 residues. In DNA, the CDR3 is TGTGCCAGCAGCTTGGGACAGGATTTCTACGAGCAGTACTTC. Protein sequence: CASSLGQDFYEQYF.

The chain is built from TRBV30 and TRBJ2-1; 10 nucleotides align to TRBD1. Germline CDR1 GTSNPN, CDR2 SVGIG (reference sequence). CDR3 length: 15 amino acids. Losses at the gene ends were 2 bases for V and 2 bases for J; bases not matched to a gene: 3. The CDR3 nucleotides read TGTGCCTGGAGTCAGGGACAGGGGCCCTACAATGAGCAGTTCTTC. It specifies CAWSQGQGPYNEQFF.